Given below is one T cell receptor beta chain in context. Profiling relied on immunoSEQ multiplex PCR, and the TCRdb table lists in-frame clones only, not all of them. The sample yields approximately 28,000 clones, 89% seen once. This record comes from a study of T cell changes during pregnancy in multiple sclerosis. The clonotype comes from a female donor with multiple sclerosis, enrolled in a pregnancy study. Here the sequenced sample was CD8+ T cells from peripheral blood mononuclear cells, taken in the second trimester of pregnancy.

DNA of the CDR3: TGTGCCAGCAGTTACTTGGGGGGGATCTACGAGCAGTACTTC. Translated: CASSYLGGIYEQYF. The V gene is TRBV6-5, the J gene TRBJ2-7; 7 bases line up with TRBD2. Trimming removed 1 base from V and 3 bases from J; junction bases left unmatched: 3. This CDR3 spans 14 amino acids. CDR1 and CDR2 (germline): MNHEY, SVGAGI.